This TCR beta chain stems from a study of naive and memory T cell subsets. This CDR3 has 15 amino acids. CDR1 is SGHTA and CDR2 is FQGNSA in the germline V gene. V was clipped by 5 bases and J by 0 bases, with 14 bases between them. This clonotype appeared many times. From the second PCR step, alpha and beta chains were amplified apart. Two oligonucleotides, mixed equimolar, formed the beta constant-region primer covering TRBC1 and TRBC2. MiXCR, run by TCRdb on the UMI-ligation and nested PCR reads, gives a single entry per CDR3 protein. The sample has 70,000 to 95,000 distinct CDR3 sequences; over 7% are singletons.

Sequencing was done on a sample of central memory CD4+ T cells from blood. This TCR was sampled from a human donor in good health. This chain joins TRBV7-2 and TRBJ2-7, with D unclear. The CDR3 loop reads CASSPTTLVSYEQYF. CDR3 sequence (DNA): TGTGCCAGCAGCCCCACTACCCTCGTCTCCTACGAGCAGTACTTC.